The 7 T cell receptor beta chains given below trace back to one sample, sequenced in a study of OX40 agonist ivuxolimab in advanced cancers. Some clones are missing from TCRdb's copy, which holds only in-frame ones; the method was immunoSEQ multiplex PCR. Counted here are some 31,000 clones, around 83% occurring once; the ten biggest clones make up approximately 24%. This specimen consisted of CD4+ or CD8+ T cells sorted from blood, obtained in a trial of the OX40 agonist ivuxolimab. The receptor set was obtained from an adult with an advanced solid tumor such as melanoma, head and neck, liver or kidney cancer.

In this sample, this clone turned up once. The V gene is TRBV19, the J gene TRBJ1-3, with no clear D. CDR3 size: 12 residues. Germline assignment: CDR1 LNHDA and CDR2 SQIVND (reference sequence). V was clipped by 7 bases and J by 9 bases, with 13 bases between them. The CDR3 DNA is TGTGCCAGTAAGGAACCCGGATCCACCATATATTTT. Residues: CASKEPGSTIYF.

This clone was counted a single time. The rearrangement joins TRBV2 to TRBJ1-2; 11 nucleotides agree with TRBD1. Germline V CDR1 and CDR2: SNHLY, FYNNEI. The length of the CDR3 is 15 residues. The V segment lost 0 bases and the J segment 8 bases; nucleotides outside the gene matches: 5. The CDR3 here is CASSEAGQGGSGYTF. CDR3 DNA sequence: TGTGCCAGCAGTGAAGCGGGACAGGGGGGTAGCGGCTACACCTTC.

The chain combines TRBV7-2 with TRBJ2-4; D unclear. Trimming took off 2 bases at V and 0 bases at J, with 5 bases between the two ends. The CDR3 is made up of 14 amino acids. CDR1 and CDR2 from the germline V gene are SGHTA and FQGNSA. The chain's CDR3 is CASSLKLAKNIQYF. The CDR3 DNA follows: TGTGCCAGCAGCTTAAAGTTAGCCAAAAACATTCAGTACTTC.

The rearrangement links TRBV18 to TRBJ1-1; 11 positions match TRBD1. J gave up 6 bases and V 6 bases, and 9 bases lay outside the gene matches. Germline CDR1 and CDR2: KGHSH and LQKENI. The CDR3 totals 15 residues. The CDR3 is CASSGTGGGPAEAFF. The CDR3 DNA sequence: TGTGCCAGCTCTGGGACAGGGGGAGGACCCGCTGAAGCTTTCTTT.

V and J are TRBV7-2 and TRBJ1-1, with a possible D match to TRBD1 (5 bases). There are 15 residues in the CDR3. V lost 5 bases and J lost 0, with 13 bases in between. Per germline, CDR1 SGHTA and CDR2 FQGNSA. The CDR3 spells CASSPQGGLNTEAFF. CDR3 in DNA: TGTGCCAGCAGCCCCCAGGGAGGGCTGAACACTGAAGCTTTCTTT.

This sequence joins TRBV30 and TRBJ1-5; D is ambiguous. CDR3 length equals 13 residues. V was trimmed by 0 bases and J by 5 bases, leaving 8 bases between them. Germline V gives CDR1 GTSNPN, CDR2 SVGIG (reference sequence). CDR3 loop: CAWSVGLDQPQHF. CDR3 nucleotides: TGTGCCTGGAGTGTAGGGTTGGATCAGCCCCAGCATTTT.

V is TRBV28 and J is TRBJ2-2; D is unclear. The CDR3 runs to 13 residues. The V gene lost 6 bases and the J gene lost 6 bases, with 11 bases spanning the gap. Germline V lookup: CDR1 MDHEN, CDR2 SYDVKM. Here the CDR3 reads CASSPFLAGELFF. CDR3 nucleotide sequence: TGTGCCAGCAGCCCCTTCCTGGCCGGGGAGCTGTTTTTT.